Reported below is one T cell receptor (beta chain). Its target is not known. With V trimmed by 4 bases and J by 4 bases, 5 bases remained unmatched. CDR1 and CDR2 from the germline V gene are MNHEY and SVGAGI. The CDR3 runs to 14 residues. From the 5' RACE reads, TCRdb called clonotypes with MiXCR, one entry per CDR3 protein. Of 500,000 to 650,000 distinct CDR3 sequences in the sample, 20% to 25% were seen once. These data originate in a study of identical twins. Study-wide findings and caveats: The conclusions drew on cross-sectional statistical analysis instead of tracking the same donors.

These same records also appear under a second study, on yellow fever vaccine responses in identical twins. As that report states: Twins' vaccine T cell responses reportedly seemed partly convergent and partly personalized.

The V gene is TRBV6-5, the J gene TRBJ2-3, with 7 bases lining up with TRBD2. Sample: CD4+ T cells sorted from blood. The source of this sequence is a woman under 30 in good health. This CDR3 is CASSSQTSPDTQYF. For the CDR3, the DNA is TGTGCCAGCAGTTCTCAGACTAGCCCAGATACGCAGTATTTT.